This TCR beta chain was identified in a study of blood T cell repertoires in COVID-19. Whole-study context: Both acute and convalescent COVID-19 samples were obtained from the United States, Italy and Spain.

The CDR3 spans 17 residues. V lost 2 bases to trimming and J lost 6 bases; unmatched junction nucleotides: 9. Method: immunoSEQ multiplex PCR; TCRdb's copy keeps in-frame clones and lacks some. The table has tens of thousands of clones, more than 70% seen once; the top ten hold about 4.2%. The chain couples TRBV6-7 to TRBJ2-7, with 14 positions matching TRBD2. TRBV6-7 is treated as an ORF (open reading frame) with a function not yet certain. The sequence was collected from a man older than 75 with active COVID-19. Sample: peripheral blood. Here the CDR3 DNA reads TGTGCCAGCAGTTACCGAACCGGACTAGCGGGAGGAGGCGAGCAGTACTTC. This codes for CASSYRTGLAGGGEQYF.